This T cell receptor beta chain is from a study of blood T cell repertoires in COVID-19. As for the study in general: Researchers got acute and convalescent COVID-19 samples from the United States, Italy and Spain. T cells, B-cell-depleted T cells, or PBMCs provided the cDNA or gDNA that served as material.

Per the germline V gene, CDR1 is MNHNS and CDR2 is SASEGT. The CDR3 totals 15 residues. With 2 bases clipped from V and 6 bases from J, the junction kept 10 bases outside the gene matches. The authors' processing: Reference gene primer amplification gave nucleated cell count estimates. Sequencing used immunoSEQ multiplex PCR; TCRdb keeps in-frame clones, though not all of them. The V and J calls and the clone size are those of that table, but D and trimming were determined from the DNA. The sample carries over 15,000 clones, roughly 86% recorded once. The chain uses TRBV6-1 and TRBJ2-7; 7 bases fit TRBD1. The clonotype comes from a human donor in a cohort sampled during active COVID-19. The sequenced material came from peripheral blood. The CDR3 loop is CASSEWAGGSVEQYF. The CDR3 DNA reads as TGTGCCAGCAGTGAATGGGCAGGGGGATCCGTCGAGCAGTACTTC.